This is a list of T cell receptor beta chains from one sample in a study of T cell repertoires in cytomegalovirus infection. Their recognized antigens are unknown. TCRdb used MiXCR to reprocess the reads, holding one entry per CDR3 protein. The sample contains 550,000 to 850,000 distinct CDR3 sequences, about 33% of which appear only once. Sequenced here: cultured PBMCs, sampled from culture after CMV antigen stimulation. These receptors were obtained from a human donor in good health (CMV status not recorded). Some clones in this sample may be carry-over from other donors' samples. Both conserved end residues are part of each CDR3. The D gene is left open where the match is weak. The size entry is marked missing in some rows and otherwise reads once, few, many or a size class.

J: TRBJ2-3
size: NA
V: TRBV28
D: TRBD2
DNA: TGTGCCAGCAGTCTCCCCCGACTTGCGGGGGGGTCTAGCACAGATACGCAGTATTTT
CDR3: CASSLPRLAGGSSTDTQYF

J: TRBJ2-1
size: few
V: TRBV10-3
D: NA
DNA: TGTGCCATCAGTTTAACAGGAGACGGCTACAATGAGCAGTTCTTC
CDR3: CAISLTGDGYNEQFF

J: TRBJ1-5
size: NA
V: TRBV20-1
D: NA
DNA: TGCAGTGCTAGTGGGGGGTCCGACCTCACGAGCAATCAGCCCCAGCATTTT
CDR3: CSASGGSDLTSNQPQHF

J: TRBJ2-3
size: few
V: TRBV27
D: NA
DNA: TGTGCCAGCAGTTCCTCAAATCACGGATCTACGCAGTATTTT
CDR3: CASSSSNHGSTQYF

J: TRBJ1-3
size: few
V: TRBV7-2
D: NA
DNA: TGTGCCAGCAGCTCCCCACTACGGGCCAACACCATATATTTT
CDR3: CASSSPLRANTIYF

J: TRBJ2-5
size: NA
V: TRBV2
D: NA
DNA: TGTGCCAGCAGTGACGGGTTGGGGGCGGAGACCCAGTACTTC
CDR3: CASSDGLGAETQYF

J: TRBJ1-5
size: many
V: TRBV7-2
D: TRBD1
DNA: TGTGCCAGCAGCCCGGACAGGGGAATCTATCAGCCCCAGCATTTT
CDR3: CASSPDRGIYQPQHF

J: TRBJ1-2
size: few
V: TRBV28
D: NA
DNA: TGTGCCAGCAGTGACACAGATAAGAGATATGGCTACACCTTC
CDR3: CASSDTDKRYGYTF

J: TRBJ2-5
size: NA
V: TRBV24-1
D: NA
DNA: TGTGCCACCAGTGATTTGGCAGGGGGGCCCGGGCAGTACTTC
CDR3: CATSDLAGGPGQYF

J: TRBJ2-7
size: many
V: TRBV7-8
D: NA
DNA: TGTGCCAGCACCCCCCGATGGAGTTACGAGCAGTACTTC
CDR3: CASTPRWSYEQYF

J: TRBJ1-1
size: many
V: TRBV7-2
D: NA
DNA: TGTGCCAGCAGCTTTGGCAGGCTAATGAACACTGAAGCTTTCTTT
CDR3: CASSFGRLMNTEAFF

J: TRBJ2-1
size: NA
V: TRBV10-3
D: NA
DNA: TGTGCCATCAGGGGACCTACCTACAATGAGCAGTTCTTC
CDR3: CAIRGPTYNEQFF

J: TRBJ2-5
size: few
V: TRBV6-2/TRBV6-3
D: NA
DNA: TGTGCCAGCACCCCACGAGACGCCACTGAGACCCAGTACTTC
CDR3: CASTPRDATETQYF

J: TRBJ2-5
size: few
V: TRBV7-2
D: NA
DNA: TGTGCCAGCAGCTCTCCGGGGTGGGCGGGGGAGACCCAGTACTTC
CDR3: CASSSPGWAGETQYF

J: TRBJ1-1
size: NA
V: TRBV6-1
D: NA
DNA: TGTGCCAGCAACCTACAGGAAAACACTGAAGCTTTCTTT
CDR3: CASNLQENTEAFF

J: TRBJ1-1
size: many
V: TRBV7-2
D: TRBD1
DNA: TGTGCCAGCGTTCCAGGGGGCTCAATGAACACTGAAGCTTTCTTT
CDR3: CASVPGGSMNTEAFF

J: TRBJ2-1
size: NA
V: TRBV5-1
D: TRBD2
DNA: TGCGCCAGCAGCTTGCCGGCGGGAGGGCCTGGGGAGCAGTTCTTC
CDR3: CASSLPAGGPGEQFF

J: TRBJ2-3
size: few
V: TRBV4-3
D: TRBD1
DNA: TGCGCCAGCAGCCAAGAGGACAGGGGGTTCCTAACAGATACGCAGTATTTT
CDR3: CASSQEDRGFLTDTQYF

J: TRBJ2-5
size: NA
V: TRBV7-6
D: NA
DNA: TGTGCCAGCAGCCTGAGATGGAATGCGGTGGGGACCCAGTACTTC
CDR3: CASSLRWNAVGTQYF

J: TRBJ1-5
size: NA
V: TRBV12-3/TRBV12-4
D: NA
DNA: TGTGCCAGCAGTTTACAGACCGACTATCAGCCCCAGCATTTT
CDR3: CASSLQTDYQPQHF

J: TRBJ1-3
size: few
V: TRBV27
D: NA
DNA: TGTGCCACCAGCCGATTTTTAGGGGAAGGAAACACCATATATTTT
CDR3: CATSRFLGEGNTIYF

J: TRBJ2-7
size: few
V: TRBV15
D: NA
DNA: TGTGCCACCAGCAGTGGACAAGACTACGAGCAGTACTTC
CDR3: CATSSGQDYEQYF

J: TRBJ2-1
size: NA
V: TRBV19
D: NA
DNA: TGTGCCCTAGTAGGGGAGTTGGGCAATGAGCAGTTCTTC
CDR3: CALVGELGNEQFF

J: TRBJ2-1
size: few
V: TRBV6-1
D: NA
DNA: TGTGCCAGCAGTGGGGAAGGGTTCTCCTACAATGAGCAGTTCTTC
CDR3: CASSGEGFSYNEQFF

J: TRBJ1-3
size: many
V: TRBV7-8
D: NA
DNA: TGTGCCAGCAGCCTTGGTCTCCTCTCTGGAAACACCATATATTTT
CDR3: CASSLGLLSGNTIYF

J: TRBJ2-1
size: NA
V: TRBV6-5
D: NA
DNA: TGTGCCGCTAGGGGGGGGAGGGACAATGAGCAGTTCTTC
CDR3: CAARGGRDNEQFF

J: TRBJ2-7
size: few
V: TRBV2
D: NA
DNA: TGTGCCAGCAAGGCAGGGCCCATCCGAACCTACGAGCAGTACTTC
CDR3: CASKAGPIRTYEQYF

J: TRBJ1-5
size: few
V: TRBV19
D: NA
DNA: TGTGCCAGTAGAAACAGGGAAGGTTTAAAGCCCCAGCATTTT
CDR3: CASRNREGLKPQHF

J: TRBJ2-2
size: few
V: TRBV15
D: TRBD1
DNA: TGTGCCACCAGCGGGACAGGGGGTTTCGGGGAGCTGTTTTTT
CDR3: CATSGTGGFGELFF

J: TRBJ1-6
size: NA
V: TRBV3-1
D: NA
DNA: TGTGCCAGCAGCCAAATTCCTCAAAATTCACCCCTCCACTTT
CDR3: CASSQIPQNSPLHF

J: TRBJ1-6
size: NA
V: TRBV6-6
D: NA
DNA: TGTGCCAGCACGCGGACGGACTCCTATAATTCACCCCTCCACTTT
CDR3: CASTRTDSYNSPLHF

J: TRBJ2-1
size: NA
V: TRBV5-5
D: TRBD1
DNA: TGTGCCAGCAGCTCCGGGACAGGGCCCAATGAGCAGTTCTTC
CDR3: CASSSGTGPNEQFF

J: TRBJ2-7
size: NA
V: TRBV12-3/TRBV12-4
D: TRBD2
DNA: TGTGCCAGCAGTTTTAGTATGTGGGCGGGAGGCCGGAGGGACGAGCAGTACTTC
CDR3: CASSFSMWAGGRRDEQYF

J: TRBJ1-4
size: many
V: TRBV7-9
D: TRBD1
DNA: TGTGCCAGCAGCAAGGGACAGCCCACAACTAATGAAAAACTGTTTTTT
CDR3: CASSKGQPTTNEKLFF

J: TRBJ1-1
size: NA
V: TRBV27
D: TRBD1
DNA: TGTGCCAGCAGTTTGGGTCAGGGGGCGAGGGAAGCTTTCTTT
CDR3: CASSLGQGAREAFF

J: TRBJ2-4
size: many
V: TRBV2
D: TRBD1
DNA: TGTGCCAGCATGGAAGGGGGCCTAGCCAAAAACATTCAGTACTTC
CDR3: CASMEGGLAKNIQYF

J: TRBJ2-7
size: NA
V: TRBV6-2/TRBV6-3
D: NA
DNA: TGTGCCAGCAGACAGGGACTGGCGTGGTACGAGCAGTACTTC
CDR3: CASRQGLAWYEQYF

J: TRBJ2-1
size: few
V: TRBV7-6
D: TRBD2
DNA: TGTGCCAGCAGGCACCCGGGACTAGCGGTGAATGAGCAGTTCTTC
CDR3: CASRHPGLAVNEQFF

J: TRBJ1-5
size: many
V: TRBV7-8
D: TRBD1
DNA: TGTGCCAGCAGCTCCCGGGACAGGGGATCCAATCAGCCCCAGCATTTT
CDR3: CASSSRDRGSNQPQHF

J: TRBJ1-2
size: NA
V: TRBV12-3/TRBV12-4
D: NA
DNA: TGTGCCAGCAGTTCCCGACCCCTTTCTTCTGACTATGGCTACACCTTC
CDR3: CASSSRPLSSDYGYTF

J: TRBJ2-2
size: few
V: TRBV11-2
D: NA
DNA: TGTGCCAGCAGCTTGACGGCCACGAACACCGGGGAGCTGTTTTTT
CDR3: CASSLTATNTGELFF

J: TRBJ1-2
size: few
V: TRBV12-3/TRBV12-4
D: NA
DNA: TGTGCCAGCAGTTCCCCCGGCAGGGGCTATGGCTACACCTTC
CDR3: CASSSPGRGYGYTF

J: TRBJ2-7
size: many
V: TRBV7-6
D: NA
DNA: TGTGCCAGCAGCTTTGGACAGACCTACGAGCAGTACTTC
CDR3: CASSFGQTYEQYF

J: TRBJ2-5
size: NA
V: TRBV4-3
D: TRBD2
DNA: TGCGCCAGCAGCCAAGCCCTTCCGACTAGCGGGAGTAAAGAGACCCAGTACTTC
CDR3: CASSQALPTSGSKETQYF

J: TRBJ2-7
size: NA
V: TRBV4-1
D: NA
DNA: TGCGCCAGCAGCCAGGAATATAACGGGTTCTCCTACGAGCAGTACTTC
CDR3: CASSQEYNGFSYEQYF

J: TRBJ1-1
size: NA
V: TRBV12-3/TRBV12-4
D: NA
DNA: TGTGCCAGCAGTTTAGGTGCAGGGCTAGCTTTCTTT
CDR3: CASSLGAGLAFF

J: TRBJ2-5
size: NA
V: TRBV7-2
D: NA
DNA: TGTGCCAGCAGCCCACCTCTGGAAAAGACCCAGTACTTC
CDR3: CASSPPLEKTQYF

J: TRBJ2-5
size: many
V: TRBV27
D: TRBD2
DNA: TGTGCCAGCAGTGAGCTAGCGGGTTCCCAAGAGACCCAGTACTTC
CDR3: CASSELAGSQETQYF

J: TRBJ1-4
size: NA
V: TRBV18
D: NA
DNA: TGTGCCAGCTCACCCCCGGAGGAGGAAAAACTGTTTTTT
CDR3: CASSPPEEEKLFF

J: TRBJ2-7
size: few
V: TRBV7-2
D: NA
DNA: TGTGCCAGCAGCTTAACCGCCTGGGGGCACGAGCAGTACTTC
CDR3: CASSLTAWGHEQYF

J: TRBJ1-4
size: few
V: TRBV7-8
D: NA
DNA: TGTGCCAGCAGCTCCCCTGGAGGGGCAACTAATGAAAAACTGTTTTTT
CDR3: CASSSPGGATNEKLFF

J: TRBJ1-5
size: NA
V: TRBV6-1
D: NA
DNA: TGTGCCAGCAGTGAAGGACAGTATAGCAATCAGCCCCAGCATTTT
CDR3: CASSEGQYSNQPQHF

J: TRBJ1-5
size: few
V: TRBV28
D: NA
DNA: TGTGCCAGCAGCCGCAGGGTGAGGAATCAGCCCCAGCATTTT
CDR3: CASSRRVRNQPQHF

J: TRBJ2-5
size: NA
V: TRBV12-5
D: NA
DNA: TGTGCTAGTGATTTGGTTGTTGAAGAGACCCAGTACTTC
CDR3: CASDLVVEETQYF

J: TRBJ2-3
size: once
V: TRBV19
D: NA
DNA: TGTGCCACCCGGGACTGGAGCACAGATACGCAGTATTTT
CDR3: CATRDWSTDTQYF

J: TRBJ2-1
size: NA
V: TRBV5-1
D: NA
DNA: TGCGCCAGCACACGGACAGACTCTTATGAGCAGTTCTTC
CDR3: CASTRTDSYEQFF

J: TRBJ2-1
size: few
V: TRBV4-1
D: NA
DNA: TGCGCCAGCAGCCAAGTCCGGGACCAAATGAACAATGAGCAGTTCTTC
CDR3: CASSQVRDQMNNEQFF

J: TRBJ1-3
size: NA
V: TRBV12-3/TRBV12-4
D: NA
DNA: TGTGCCAGCAGTTTGGTTAGTTCTGGAAACACCATATATTTT
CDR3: CASSLVSSGNTIYF

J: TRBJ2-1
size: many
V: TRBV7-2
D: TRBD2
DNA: TGTGCCAGCAGATTTATAGCGGGGGGGCATGAGCAGTTCTTC
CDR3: CASRFIAGGHEQFF